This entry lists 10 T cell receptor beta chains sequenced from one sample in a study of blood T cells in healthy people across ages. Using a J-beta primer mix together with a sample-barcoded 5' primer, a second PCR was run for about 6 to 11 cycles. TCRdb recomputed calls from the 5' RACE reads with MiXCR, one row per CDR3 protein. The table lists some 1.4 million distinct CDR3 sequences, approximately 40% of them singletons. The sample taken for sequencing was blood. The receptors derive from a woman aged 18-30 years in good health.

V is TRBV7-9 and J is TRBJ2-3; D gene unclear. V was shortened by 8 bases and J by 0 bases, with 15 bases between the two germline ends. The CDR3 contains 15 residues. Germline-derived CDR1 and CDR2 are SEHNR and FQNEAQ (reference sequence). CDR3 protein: CASGRSIPSTDTQYF. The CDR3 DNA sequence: TGTGCCAGCGGGCGTTCGATACCTAGCACAGATACGCAGTATTTT. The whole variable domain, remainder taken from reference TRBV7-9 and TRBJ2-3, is DTGVSQNPRHKITKRGQNVTFRCDPISEHNRLYWYRQTLGQGPEFLTYFQNEAQLEKSRLLSDRFSAERPKGSFSTLEIQRTEQGDSAMYLCASGRSIPSTDTQYFGPGTRLTVL.

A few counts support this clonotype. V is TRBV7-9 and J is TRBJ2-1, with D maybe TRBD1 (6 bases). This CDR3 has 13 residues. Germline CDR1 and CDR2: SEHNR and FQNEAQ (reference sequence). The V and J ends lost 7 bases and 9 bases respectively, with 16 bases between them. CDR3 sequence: CASTQDSSGEQFF. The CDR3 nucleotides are TGTGCCAGCACCCAGGACAGTTCGGGTGAGCAGTTCTTC.

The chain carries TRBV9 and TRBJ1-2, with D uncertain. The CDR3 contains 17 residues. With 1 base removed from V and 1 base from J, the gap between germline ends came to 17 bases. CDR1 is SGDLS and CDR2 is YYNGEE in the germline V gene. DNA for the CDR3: TGTGCCAGCAGCGTATCGGAACCGAGACCGGATAACTATGGCTACACCTTC. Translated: CASSVSEPRPDNYGYTF.

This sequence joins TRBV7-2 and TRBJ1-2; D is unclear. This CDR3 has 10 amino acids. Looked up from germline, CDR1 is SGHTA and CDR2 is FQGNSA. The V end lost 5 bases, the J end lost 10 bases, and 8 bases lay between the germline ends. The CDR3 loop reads CASSPTPYTF. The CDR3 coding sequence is TGTGCCAGCAGCCCAACACCCTACACCTTC.

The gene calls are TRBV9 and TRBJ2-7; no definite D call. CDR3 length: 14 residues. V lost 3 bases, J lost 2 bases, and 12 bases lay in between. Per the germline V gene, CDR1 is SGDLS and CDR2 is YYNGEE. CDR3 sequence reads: CASSGSSGAYEQYF. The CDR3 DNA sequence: TGTGCCAGCAGCGGATCCTCGGGCGCCTACGAGCAGTACTTC.

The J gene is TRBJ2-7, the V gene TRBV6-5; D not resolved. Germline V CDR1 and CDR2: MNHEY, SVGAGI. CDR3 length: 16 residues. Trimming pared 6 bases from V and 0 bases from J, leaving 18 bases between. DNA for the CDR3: TGTGCCAGCAGCCGGCCCAATACTTTATCCTCCTACGAGCAGTACTTC. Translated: CASSRPNTLSSYEQYF.

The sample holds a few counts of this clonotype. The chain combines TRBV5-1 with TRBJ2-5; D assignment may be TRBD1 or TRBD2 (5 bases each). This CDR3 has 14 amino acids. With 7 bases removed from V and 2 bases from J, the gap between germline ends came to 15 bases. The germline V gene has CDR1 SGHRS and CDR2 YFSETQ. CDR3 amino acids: CASREGRSQETQYF. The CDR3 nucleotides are TGCGCCAGCCGCGAGGGACGGTCGCAAGAGACCCAGTACTTC.

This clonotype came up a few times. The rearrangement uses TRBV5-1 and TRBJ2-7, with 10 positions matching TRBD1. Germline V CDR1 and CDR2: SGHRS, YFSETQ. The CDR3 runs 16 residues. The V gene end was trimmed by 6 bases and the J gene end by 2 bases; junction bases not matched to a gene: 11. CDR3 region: CASKPGTGVSTYEQYF. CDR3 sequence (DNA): TGCGCCAGCAAACCCGGGACAGGGGTCAGCACCTACGAGCAGTACTTC.

The CDR3 here is CASRFPRTSFEGEQFF. In DNA form, the CDR3 reads TGTGCCAGCCGCTTTCCGCGGACTAGTTTCGAGGGTGAGCAGTTCTTC. The chain is built from TRBV6-5 and TRBJ2-1; 7 bases line up with TRBD2. This CDR3 region has 16 residues. V was clipped by 8 bases and J by 9 bases; unmatched bases: 19. Germline loops: CDR1 MNHEY, CDR2 SVGAGI.

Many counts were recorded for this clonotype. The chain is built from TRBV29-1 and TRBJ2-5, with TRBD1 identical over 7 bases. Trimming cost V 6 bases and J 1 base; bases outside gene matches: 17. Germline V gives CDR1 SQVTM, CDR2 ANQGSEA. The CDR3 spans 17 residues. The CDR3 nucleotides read TGCAGCGTCGCGTCCCTCACGCCGGGACAGTTCCAAGAGACCCAGTACTTC. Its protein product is CSVASLTPGQFQETQYF.